Following are 27 T cell receptor beta chains from one sample sequenced in a study of cytotoxic CD8 clonotypes in ibrutinib-treated CLL. TCRdb's copy holds only in-frame clones and misses some; the assay was immunoSEQ multiplex PCR. The table lists 200,000 or so clones, 70% to 75% of them singletons, with approximately 6.3% in the top ten. The starting material was PBMCs, obtained after 12 months of ibrutinib treatment. These receptors came from a human donor with chronic lymphocytic leukemia.

V gene TRBV4-3 combines with J gene TRBJ2-7; D is possibly TRBD1 or TRBD2 (5 bases each). Germline V gene lookup returns CDR1 LGHNA and CDR2 YSLEER. V was clipped by 0 bases and J by 3 bases, with 21 bases between them. CDR3 length: 18 amino acids. The CDR3 loop is CASSQELQNWGPYYEQYF. For the CDR3, the DNA is TGCGCCAGCAGCCAAGAGTTACAAAACTGGGGACCATACTACGAGCAGTACTTC.

The chain couples TRBV18 to TRBJ2-7, with 7 bases identical to TRBD1. CDR3 length equals 13 residues. The germline gives CDR1 KGHSH, CDR2 LQKENI. V was clipped by 8 bases and J by 3 bases; unmatched bases: 7. The CDR3 sequence: CASHDDRDYEQYF. CDR3 DNA: TGTGCCAGCCACGATGACAGGGACTACGAGCAGTACTTC.

The chain recombines TRBV30 with TRBJ1-3, with D maybe TRBD1 (5 bases). The germline V and J ends were trimmed by 1 base and 4 bases, with 23 bases remaining between them. The CDR3 spans 18 residues. Looked up from germline, CDR1 is GTSNPN and CDR2 is SVGIG (reference sequence). CDR3 loop: CAWSEGRGAPSAGNTIYF. The CDR3 DNA reads as TGTGCCTGGAGTGAGGGCCGGGGCGCACCCTCGGCAGGAAACACCATATATTTT.

J is TRBJ1-3 and V is TRBV30, with no clear D. Germline loops: CDR1 GTSNPN, CDR2 SVGIG (reference sequence). This CDR3 region has 18 residues. Trimming shortened V by 0 bases and J by 1 base, and 19 bases separated the two germline ends. The DNA for the CDR3 is TGTGCCTGGAGTGTAAACCTCGGAAGAGGAGGTTCTGGAAACACCATATATTTT. Translated, it gives CAWSVNLGRGGSGNTIYF.

This chain connects TRBV11-3 to TRBJ2-7, with 7 bases lining up with TRBD2. This CDR3 contains 14 residues. Germline CDR1 reads SGHNT; CDR2 reads YENEEA. The ends lost 7 bases at V and 2 bases at J; junction bases unmatched: 8. The CDR3 loop is CASNTLAPAYEQYF. As DNA, the CDR3 is TGTGCCAGCAACACACTAGCGCCCGCCTACGAGCAGTACTTC. Full variable domain (missing parts from reference TRBV11-3 and TRBJ2-7): EAGVVQSPRYKIIEKKQPVAFWCNPISGHNTLYWYLQNLGQGPELLIRYENEEAVDDSQLPKDRFSAERLKGVDSTLKIQPAELGDSAVYLCASNTLAPAYEQYFGPGTRLTVT.

This clone was recorded only once. The CDR3 sequence: CATRTGTTNEKLFF. Here the CDR3 DNA reads TGTGCCACACGGACGGGGACAACTAATGAAAAACTGTTTTTT. The rearrangement uses TRBV10-3 and TRBJ1-4; D not certain. Deletions cut 10 bases from V and 0 bases from J, with 12 bases between. The CDR3 is 14 amino acids. Germline V gene sequence: CDR1 ENHRY, CDR2 SYGVKD.

The V gene is TRBV30, the J gene TRBJ1-6; D unclear. This CDR3 has 14 amino acids. The V gene's germline CDR1 is GTSNPN and CDR2 SVGIG (reference sequence). The V end was cut by 5 bases, the J end by 7 bases, with 15 bases between. CDR3 nucleotide sequence: TGTGCCTGGGACCGGGATGTCTTAAATTCACCCCTCCACTTT. Protein: CAWDRDVLNSPLHF.

This clone turned up a few times. The rearrangement links TRBV6-4 to TRBJ2-5; TRBD1 might be the D (5 bases). The germline gives CDR1 MRHNA, CDR2 SNTAGT. V was pared by 6 bases and J by 3 bases, with 11 bases between. The CDR3 sequence is 13 residues long. The CDR3 reads CASSADSKETQYF. The CDR3 DNA is TGTGCCAGCAGCGCCGACAGCAAAGAGACCCAGTACTTC.

The V call is TRBV7-2, the J call TRBJ2-1; D perhaps matches TRBD1 (6 bases). Trimming pared 5 bases from V and 1 base from J, leaving 12 bases between. CDR3 length: 15 residues. Germline V gene data show CDR1 as SGHTA and CDR2 as FQGNSA. CDR3 sequence (DNA): TGTGCCAGCAGCGCGAATACAGGGTCCTACAATGAGCAGTTCTTC. This gives the protein CASSANTGSYNEQFF.

The rearrangement joins TRBV4-2 to TRBJ2-2; a possible D gene is TRBD1 (6 bases). The CDR3 runs to 14 residues. Germline V CDR1 and CDR2: LGHNA, YNFKEQ. Trimming took 4 bases from V and 3 from J, leaving 9 bases between them. Here the CDR3 reads CASSPRTDTGELFF. As DNA, the CDR3 is TGTGCCAGCAGCCCCCGGACAGACACCGGGGAGCTGTTTTTT.

V is TRBV11-2 and J is TRBJ2-1, with D hard to call. The CDR3 length is 13 residues. V lost 3 bases, J lost 7 bases, and 10 bases lay in between. Looked up from germline, CDR1 is SGHAT and CDR2 is FQNNGV. The CDR3: CASSFNPLNEQFF. CDR3 nucleotide sequence: TGTGCCAGCAGCTTTAACCCGTTAAATGAGCAGTTCTTC.

The chain couples TRBV27 to TRBJ1-4; tentative D call: TRBD1 (5 bases). Germline CDR1 is MNHEY and CDR2 is SMNVEV (reference sequence). The CDR3 extends over 15 amino acids. Between the trimmed V and J ends, which lost 3 bases and 8 bases, there was a span of 16 bases. The CDR3 DNA is TGTGCCAGCAGTTTTAGGGGCAGATCAGGCGAAAAACTGTTTTTT. It translates to CASSFRGRSGEKLFF.

The genes are TRBV5-1 and TRBJ2-3; D might be TRBD2 (5 bases). CDR1 SGHRS and CDR2 YFSETQ come from the germline V gene. Trimming cost V 0 bases and J 2 bases, with 10 bases left between them. The CDR3 spans 15 residues. CDR3 bases: TGCGCCAGCAGCTTGGCGGGGAGTACCACAGATACGCAGTATTTT. Amino acid sequence: CASSLAGSTTDTQYF. Complete variable domain (other parts from reference TRBV5-1 and TRBJ2-3): KAGVTQTPRYLIKTRGQQVTLSCSPISGHRSVSWYQQTPGQGLQFLFEYFSETQRNKGNFPGRFSGRQFSNSRSEMNVSTLELGDSALYLCASSLAGSTTDTQYFGPGTRLTVL.

V gene TRBV4-3 combines with J gene TRBJ1-2; TRBD1 is a possible D gene (6 bases). With 3 bases removed from V and 4 bases from J, the gap between germline ends came to 18 bases. Germline V gene sequence: CDR1 LGHNA, CDR2 YSLEER. This CDR3 has 16 amino acids. The CDR3 protein is CASSHEGVQQGYGYTF. DNA for the CDR3: TGCGCCAGCAGCCATGAGGGGGTTCAGCAGGGCTATGGCTACACCTTC.

This chain joins TRBV6-5 and TRBJ2-7; D may be TRBD1 (6 bases). Deletions cut 11 bases from V and 5 bases from J, with 19 bases between. The CDR3 has 13 residues. Germline-derived CDR1 and CDR2 are MNHEY and SVGAGI. The CDR3 nucleotides read TGTGCCCGCATGTATGGGGGCATACACGAGCAGTACTTC. Translating it yields CARMYGGIHEQYF.

The chain employs TRBV30 and TRBJ1-3; D remains ambiguous. The CDR3 totals 15 residues. V lost 0 bases to trimming and J lost 2 bases, with 11 bases between them. Germline V gives CDR1 GTSNPN, CDR2 SVGIG (reference sequence). CDR3 in amino acids: CAWSVLLGAGNTIYF. In DNA form, the CDR3 reads TGTGCCTGGAGTGTACTTCTGGGAGCTGGAAACACCATATATTTT.

The V and J genes are TRBV10-3 and TRBJ1-1; D perhaps matches TRBD1 (5 bases). The V and J ends lost 7 bases and 1 base respectively, with 13 bases between them. CDR1 is ENHRY and CDR2 is SYGVKD in the germline V gene. CDR3 length: 14 residues. The CDR3 DNA reads TGTGCCATCAAAGATGGCAGGGAGAACACTGAAGCTTTCTTT. It yields the protein CAIKDGRENTEAFF.

V gene TRBV28 combines with J gene TRBJ2-7; D gene ambiguous. This CDR3 spans 14 amino acids. V was pared by 3 bases and J by 0 bases, with 9 bases between. Germline-derived CDR1 and CDR2 are MDHEN and SYDVKM. CDR3 DNA: TGTGCCAGCAGTTTGTTAGAAAGCTCCTACGAGCAGTACTTC. This codes for CASSLLESSYEQYF.

The chain couples TRBV11-2 to TRBJ2-7; 7 bases are shared with TRBD2. The V gene end was trimmed by 5 bases and the J gene end by 5 bases; junction bases not matched to a gene: 6. This CDR3 has 13 amino acids. Germline V CDR1 and CDR2: SGHAT, FQNNGV. The CDR3: CASSPRTRDEQYF. CDR3 DNA: TGTGCCAGCAGCCCCCGGACTAGGGACGAGCAGTACTTC.

The V and J genes are TRBV5-6 and TRBJ2-2; no reliable D call. Germline CDR1 reads SGHDT; CDR2 reads YYEEEE. This CDR3 region has 14 residues. V was shortened by 4 bases and J by 4 bases, with 11 bases between the two germline ends. The CDR3 loop is CASSPPGSTGELFF. CDR3 sequence (DNA): TGTGCCAGCAGCCCCCCCGGCAGCACCGGGGAGCTGTTTTTT. Using reference TRBV5-6 and TRBJ2-2 for the parts outside the CDR3, the full variable domain is DAGVTQSPTHLIKTRGQQVTLRCSPKSGHDTVSWYQQALGQGPQFIFQYYEEEERQRGNFPDRFSGHQFPNYSSELNVNALLLGDSALYLCASSPPGSTGELFFGEGSRLTVL.

The chain carries TRBV27 and TRBJ1-2, with 9 bases lining up with TRBD1. V shed 6 bases and J 5 bases; nucleotides not matched to a gene: 7. The CDR3 has 14 residues. CDR1 MNHEY and CDR2 SMNVEV come from the germline V gene (reference sequence). CDR3: CASSRDRDAYGYTF. The DNA of the CDR3 is TGTGCCAGCAGCCGGGACAGGGACGCGTATGGCTACACCTTC.

The V and J genes are TRBV6-4 and TRBJ2-2; TRBD2 matches at 12 bases. The ends lost 3 bases at V and 8 bases at J; junction bases unmatched: 4. The CDR3 is 15 amino acids. Germline V lookup: CDR1 MRHNA, CDR2 SNTAGT. The CDR3 DNA sequence: TGTGCCAGCAGTGAACTAGCGGGAGGATTTGGGGAGCTGTTTTTT. Translated, it gives CASSELAGGFGELFF.

DNA of the CDR3: TGTGCCATTTCAAAGGGAGGAGGGTTGAACACTGAAGCTTTCTTT. It codes for CAISKGGGLNTEAFF. The chain employs TRBV6-1 and TRBJ1-1, with D unresolved. This CDR3 is 15 amino acids long. V lost 10 bases and J 0 bases, leaving 18 bases between the germline ends. Per the germline V gene, CDR1 is MNHNS and CDR2 is SASEGT.

CDR3 residues: CASSLLGGNTGELFF. The CDR3 DNA sequence: TGTGCCAGCAGCCTATTAGGCGGGAACACCGGGGAGCTGTTTTTT. The chain carries TRBV28 and TRBJ2-2; D remains unclear. This CDR3 spans 15 amino acids. Germline loops: CDR1 MDHEN, CDR2 SYDVKM. Trimming removed 6 bases from V and 1 base from J, with 12 bases in between.

This clone has just one count. V and J are TRBV18 and TRBJ2-1; 7 nucleotides agree with TRBD1. Trimming at V came to 4 bases and at J to 0 bases, leaving 6 bases not matched to a gene. CDR1 KGHSH and CDR2 LQKENI come from the germline V gene. The CDR3 covers 16 residues. CDR3 sequence: CASSLQTGNSYNEQFF. CDR3 coding DNA: TGTGCCAGCTCACTACAGACAGGGAACTCCTACAATGAGCAGTTCTTC.

The V gene is TRBV9, the J gene TRBJ2-7; 7 nucleotides agree with TRBD1. The V gene's germline CDR1 is SGDLS and CDR2 YYNGEE. Trimming took 0 bases from V and 1 from J; bases not matched to a gene: 10. There are 17 residues in the CDR3. The CDR3 region is CASSVEHRQGVSYEQYF. CDR3 nucleotides: TGTGCCAGCAGCGTAGAGCATCGACAGGGAGTGTCCTACGAGCAGTACTTC.

This chain joins TRBV4-2 and TRBJ2-1; no firm D call. Germline CDR1 and CDR2: LGHNA and YNFKEQ. The CDR3 extends over 15 amino acids. Trimming cost V 1 base and J 0 bases, with 7 bases left between them. DNA for the CDR3: TGTGCCAGCAGCCAAGCGGCAGGCTCCTACAATGAGCAGTTCTTC. Translation: CASSQAAGSYNEQFF.